The T cell receptor (beta chain) described here comes from a study of blood T cell repertoires in COVID-19. V lost 4 bases and J lost 0, with 16 bases in between. The CDR3 runs to 17 residues. The germline gives CDR1 LGHDT, CDR2 YNNKEL (reference sequence). Sequenced by immunoSEQ multiplex PCR; TCRdb stores in-frame clones only, minus some. The sample lists under 400,000 clones; around 85% were seen once. The gene calls are TRBV3-1 (or the pseudogene TRBV3-2) and TRBJ2-1; D is ambiguous. The sample was PBMCs or T cells enriched from blood (not recorded which). This clonotype originated in a woman between 35 and 50 years old with acute COVID-19. The DNA of the CDR3 is TGTGCCAGCAGCCGCAACCTACTCAAGAGCTCCTACAATGAGCAGTTCTTC. It encodes CASSRNLLKSSYNEQFF.